The clone carrying this TCR beta chain has just a few counts. Its antigen remains unidentified. Treatment: approximately 9-day PBMC culture with coronavirus spike peptide pools or control peptides (ViraFEST assay). From the unexposed donor, CD4+ T cells were collected ahead of the COVID-19 pandemic (2011-2018). The data belong to a study of vaccination and CD4 T cells after COVID-19. Study background: The cells were exposed to overlapping spike peptides originating from SARS-CoV-2, HCoV-NL63, HCoV-OC43 and HCoV-229E for stimulation. Points from the study as a whole: SARS-CoV-2-reactive clonotype medians increased from about 22 to 38, not significantly.

Cultured CD4+ T-cell DNA underwent Oncomine TCR Beta short-read sequencing. Investigators obtained genomic DNA by extraction from cultured CD4+ T cells. TCRdb passed the PCR reads through MiXCR, listing each CDR3 protein once. The data show roughly 10,000 distinct CDR3 sequences, with roughly 43% seen just once and 20% to 25% held by the top ten. The CDR3 covers 14 residues. Germline lookup yields CDR1 MDHEN and CDR2 SYDVKM. V was clipped by 5 bases and J by 2 bases; unmatched bases: 5. Material: CD4+ T cells from blood, cultured in vitro. The chain joins TRBV28 to TRBJ2-5; 7 bases line up with TRBD1. This TCR derives from a human donor in good health. This CDR3 is CASSETGLQETQYF. The CDR3 DNA follows: TGTGCCAGCAGTGAGACAGGGTTACAAGAGACCCAGTACTTC.